The 28 T cell receptor beta chains in this list originate from one sample, sequenced in a study of blood T cell repertoires in COVID-19 (dated by TCRdb to 2020 to 2021). The library was generated by the immunoSEQ multiplex PCR assay. The immuneACCESS repertoire file appears here via TCRdb, limited to in-frame rearrangements. These files lack a portion of the clones; in checked studies, under half of the deficit traces to unresolved V genes, and the cause of the others is not known. Within this sample are about 190,000 clones, with nearly 90% of them counted one time only. The top ten clonotypes cover about 0.58% of the sample. Sequenced input: peripheral blood. Receptor source: a man aged 50 to 60 with acute or convalescent COVID-19.

The chain combines TRBV18 with TRBJ2-7; 7 positions match TRBD1. Trimming cost V 3 bases and J 3 bases; bases outside gene matches: 2. CDR1 is KGHSH and CDR2 is LQKENI in the germline V gene. The CDR3 runs to 13 residues. The CDR3 loop is CASSPTGIYEQYF. As DNA, the CDR3 is TGTGCCAGCTCACCGACAGGGATCTACGAGCAGTACTTC. Full variable domain (missing parts from reference TRBV18 and TRBJ2-7): NAGVMQNPRHLVRRRGQEARLRCSPMKGHSHVYWYRQLPEEGLKFMVYLQKENIIDESGMPKERFSAEFPKEGPSILRIQQVVRGDSAAYFCASSPTGIYEQYFGPGTRLTVT.

The V gene is TRBV7-3, the J gene TRBJ2-1; the match to TRBD2 covers 8 bases. The ends lost 1 base at V and 6 bases at J; junction bases unmatched: 5. CDR3 size: 15 residues. In germline, CDR1 is SGHTA, CDR2 FQGTGA. For the CDR3, the DNA is TGTGCCAGCAGCTTAAACGGGGGGGCCTTCAATGAGCAGTTCTTC. This codes for CASSLNGGAFNEQFF.

The genes are TRBV6-5 and TRBJ2-1; 12 positions agree with TRBD2. V lost 0 bases and J lost 7; bases outside the gene matches: 1. Germline V gene lookup returns CDR1 MNHEY and CDR2 SVGAGI. This CDR3 is 15 amino acids long. The CDR3 sequence is CASSYSTSGSNEQFF. The CDR3 DNA sequence: TGTGCCAGCAGTTACTCGACTAGCGGGAGTAATGAGCAGTTCTTC.

The V gene is TRBV29-1, the J gene TRBJ1-2; D is possibly TRBD1 (5 bases). Germline V gene data show CDR1 as SQVTM and CDR2 as ANQGSEA. This CDR3 has 13 amino acids. V gave up 7 bases and J gave up 4 bases, with 16 bases separating them. CDR3 protein: CSADTGTGYGYTF. CDR3 DNA: TGCAGCGCCGATACAGGTACGGGCTATGGCTACACCTTC.

The chain is built from TRBV3-1 (or the pseudogene TRBV3-2) and TRBJ2-5; the match to TRBD2 covers 8 bases. Trimming removed 3 bases from V and 5 bases from J; junction bases left unmatched: 5. The CDR3 is made up of 14 amino acids. Germline CDR1 is LGHDT and CDR2 is YNNKEL (reference sequence). CDR3 nucleotides: TGTGCCAGCAGCCAGGGAGCGGGGGAGGAGACCCAGTACTTC. Its protein is CASSQGAGEETQYF.

The V and J genes are TRBV2 and TRBJ2-2; 7 positions agree with TRBD1. Per germline, CDR1 SNHLY and CDR2 FYNNEI. V lost 6 bases to trimming and J lost 6 bases; unmatched junction nucleotides: 7. The CDR3 extends over 14 amino acids. CDR3 nucleotides: TGTGCCAGCAGCGCCAGACAGGGCGCCGGGGAGCTGTTTTTT. It specifies CASSARQGAGELFF.

V and J are TRBV27 and TRBJ2-7; 13 bases are a match to TRBD2. CDR3 length: 15 amino acids. Germline CDR1 is MNHEY and CDR2 is SMNVEV (reference sequence). V shed 6 bases, J shed 4 bases, and the junction held 6 bases outside the gene matches. The CDR3 loop is CASRPGTSGTYEQYF. In DNA form, the CDR3 reads TGTGCCAGCAGACCCGGGACTAGCGGGACGTACGAGCAGTACTTC.

This sequence joins TRBV19 and TRBJ1-2, with TRBD1 as a possible D gene (5 bases). Trimming left V 3 bases short and J 2 bases short, with 10 bases between. The germline V gene has CDR1 LNHDA and CDR2 SQIVND (reference sequence). CDR3 length: 14 amino acids. The CDR3 bases are TGTGCCAGTAGTATCCCGACAGTCAACTATGGCTACACCTTC. Its translation: CASSIPTVNYGYTF.

The rearrangement joins TRBV5-1 to TRBJ2-1, with D tentatively TRBD1 (6 bases). V dropped 5 bases and J dropped 9 bases, with 9 bases sitting between them. Germline assignment: CDR1 SGHRS and CDR2 YFSETQ. The CDR3 contains 11 residues. CDR3 DNA: TGCGCCAGCAGTCAGGGGAGTGAGCAGTTCTTC. Translating it yields CASSQGSEQFF.

This clone was picked up one time. V usage is TRBV5-1 and J usage is TRBJ1-5, with 9 bases fitting TRBD1. V was clipped by 4 bases and J by 9 bases; unmatched bases: 5. Germline values: CDR1 SGHRS, CDR2 YFSETQ. The CDR3 is 13 residues long. CDR3: CASSEDRGLPQHF. The CDR3 DNA follows: TGCGCCAGCAGCGAGGACAGGGGACTGCCCCAGCATTTT.

DNA of the CDR3: TGTGCCAGCAGCGACGAACCTCGACTAGCGGACATTCAAGAGACCCAGTACTTC. Translation: CASSDEPRLADIQETQYF. The chain carries TRBV9 and TRBJ2-5; 9 positions match TRBD2. The germline gives CDR1 SGDLS, CDR2 YYNGEE. This CDR3 spans 18 amino acids. The trim removed 3 bases at V and 2 bases at J, leaving 14 bases unmatched.

The CDR3 bases are TGTGCCAGCAGCCCCCGGGACAGGGCGAGGAATGAGCAGTTCTTC. This codes for CASSPRDRARNEQFF. V and J are TRBV7-3 and TRBJ2-1; 9 bases map to TRBD1. The CDR3 covers 15 residues. After removal of 5 bases from V and 7 bases from J, the junction contained 9 bases not matched to a gene. The V gene's germline CDR1 is SGHTA and CDR2 FQGTGA. Using reference TRBV7-3 and TRBJ2-1 for the parts outside the CDR3, the full variable domain is GAGVSQTPSNKVTEKGKYVELRCDPISGHTALYWYRQSLGQGPEFLIYFQGTGAADDSGLPNDRFFAVRPEGSVSTLKIQRTERGDSAVYLCASSPRDRARNEQFFGPGTRLTVL.

This sequence joins TRBV9 and TRBJ2-5, with D possibly matching TRBD2 (5 bases). Germline CDR1 and CDR2: SGDLS and YYNGEE. The CDR3 contains 15 residues. Trimming took 0 bases from V and 4 from J, leaving 13 bases between them. The CDR3 nucleotides are TGTGCCAGCAGCGTAGGCACCCGGGATGGAGAGACCCAGTACTTC. It is translated as CASSVGTRDGETQYF. Filled out from reference TRBV9 and TRBJ2-5, the complete variable domain reads DSGVTQTPKHLITATGQRVTLRCSPRSGDLSVYWYQQSLDQGLQFLIQYYNGEERAKGNILERFSAQQFPDLHSELNLSSLELGDSALYFCASSVGTRDGETQYFGPGTRLLVL.

This rearrangement joins TRBV10-3 to TRBJ2-1, with TRBD1 matching 8 bases. Germline V gene sequence: CDR1 ENHRY, CDR2 SYGVKD. The CDR3 length is 15 residues. V shed 7 bases, J shed 3 bases, and the junction held 8 bases outside the gene matches. The CDR3 nucleotides read TGTGCCATCAAAGGACAGGGTTGGGGCTACAATGAGCAGTTCTTC. This translates into CAIKGQGWGYNEQFF.

The chain joins TRBV10-3 to TRBJ2-2, with D possibly TRBD2 on 5 matching bases. Germline V lookup: CDR1 ENHRY, CDR2 SYGVKD. CDR3 length equals 16 residues. The V gene lost 4 bases and the J gene lost 0 bases, with 12 bases spanning the gap. CDR3 amino acids: CAISGGRTPNTGELFF. DNA for the CDR3: TGTGCCATCAGTGGAGGCCGGACTCCGAACACCGGGGAGCTGTTTTTT.

The chain has TRBV5-1 and TRBJ2-7, with 11 bases that match TRBD1. The V gene end was trimmed by 3 bases and the J gene end by 7 bases; junction bases not matched to a gene: 9. Germline CDR1 is SGHRS and CDR2 is YFSETQ. The CDR3 totals 15 residues. The CDR3 spells CASSSSGTGGWEQYF. The CDR3 DNA reads as TGCGCCAGCAGCTCCTCCGGGACAGGGGGGTGGGAGCAGTACTTC.

V is TRBV30 and J is TRBJ2-6; 8 positions agree with TRBD1. J lost 4 bases, V lost 5 bases, and 7 bases had no gene match. Germline CDR1 is GTSNPN and CDR2 is SVGIG (reference sequence). The CDR3 spans 15 residues. The CDR3 coding sequence is TGTGCCTGGGGACAGGGCCTTGCGGGGGCCAACGTCCTGACTTTC. Amino acids: CAWGQGLAGANVLTF.

The J gene is TRBJ1-3, the V gene TRBV7-9; 7 positions match TRBD1. The CDR3 covers 16 residues. The junction had 8 bases not matched to a gene; V was cut back by 1 base and J by 5 bases. Germline CDR1 is SEHNR and CDR2 is FQNEAQ (reference sequence). The CDR3 DNA reads as TGTGCCAGCAGCTTAGAGGGGACAGAGAGAAGAAACACCATATATTTT. Translating it yields CASSLEGTERRNTIYF.

In this sample, this clone turned up a few times. The gene calls are TRBV7-2 and TRBJ1-2, with TRBD1 identical over 9 bases. CDR3 length equals 14 residues. The germline V gene has CDR1 SGHTA and CDR2 FQGNSA. The V gene end was trimmed by 3 bases and the J gene end by 4 bases; junction bases not matched to a gene: 3. As DNA, the CDR3 is TGTGCCAGCAGCTTGGGACAGGGACCCTATGGCTACACCTTC. It specifies CASSLGQGPYGYTF.

V is TRBV3-1 (or the pseudogene TRBV3-2) and J is TRBJ2-7, with D perhaps TRBD1 (6 bases). From germline, CDR1 is LGHDT and CDR2 YNNKEL (reference sequence). Trimming removed 4 bases at V and 6 bases at J, with 19 bases between. The CDR3 sequence is 15 residues long. CDR3 sequence: CASSLRGARGGEQYF. DNA for the CDR3: TGTGCCAGCAGCCTTAGAGGGGCCAGGGGTGGCGAGCAGTACTTC.

The gene calls are TRBV10-3 and TRBJ2-3; TRBD1 matches 8 bases. Germline CDR1 reads ENHRY; CDR2 reads SYGVKD. The V gene end was trimmed by 6 bases and the J gene end by 1 base; junction bases not matched to a gene: 9. The CDR3 length is 16 residues. CDR3 loop: CAISGQGGYGTDTQYF. The CDR3 DNA sequence: TGTGCCATCAGCGGACAGGGTGGTTATGGCACAGATACGCAGTATTTT.

CDR3 amino acids: CASSRTGAANEQYF. Written as DNA, the CDR3 is TGTGCCAGCAGCCGGACAGGGGCGGCAAACGAGCAGTACTTC. V and J are TRBV7-9 and TRBJ2-7; 9 bases fit TRBD1. Trimming removed 5 bases from V and 5 bases from J; junction bases left unmatched: 7. In germline, CDR1 is SEHNR, CDR2 FQNEAQ (reference sequence). This CDR3 region has 14 residues.

The genes are TRBV6-5 and TRBJ2-7, with 7 bases matching TRBD1. The junction had 6 bases not matched to a gene; V was cut back by 6 bases and J by 4 bases. The germline V gene has CDR1 MNHEY and CDR2 SVGAGI. This CDR3 has 13 amino acids. CDR3 nucleotide sequence: TGTGCCAGCAGGGGGACAGAGCCTTACGAGCAGTACGTC. Translated, it gives CASRGTEPYEQYV.

This chain links TRBV19 with TRBJ1-1; TRBD1 aligns across 8 bases. J gave up 1 base and V 6 bases, and 4 bases lay outside the gene matches. The length of the CDR3 is 14 residues. The germline V gene has CDR1 LNHDA and CDR2 SQIVND (reference sequence). The CDR3 is CASRDRVRNTEAFF. CDR3 DNA sequence: TGTGCCAGTAGGGACAGGGTCAGGAACACTGAAGCTTTCTTT.

This clone occurred once. The chain combines TRBV3-1 (or the pseudogene TRBV3-2) with TRBJ2-6, with 7 bases identical to TRBD1. With V trimmed by 1 base and J by 0 bases, 6 bases remained unmatched. CDR3 length equals 18 residues. CDR1 and CDR2 (germline): LGHDT, YNNKEL (reference sequence). This CDR3 reads CASSQGQGRVSGANVLTF. DNA for the CDR3: TGTGCCAGCAGCCAAGGACAGGGCAGAGTCTCTGGGGCCAACGTCCTGACTTTC.

The chain is built from TRBV29-1 and TRBJ2-7; the D gene is possibly TRBD1 (5 bases). Looked up from germline, CDR1 is SQVTM and CDR2 is ANQGSEA. The CDR3 is 11 residues long. The V end lost 6 bases, the J end lost 2 bases, and 8 bases lay between the germline ends. CDR3 sequence (DNA): TGCAGCGTGCGACAGACCTACGAGCAGTACTTC. Its protein is CSVRQTYEQYF.

The chain couples TRBV10-2 to TRBJ2-2, with 9 bases aligning to TRBD2. The trim removed 4 bases at V and 7 bases at J, leaving 10 bases unmatched. The CDR3 runs to 16 residues. CDR1 WSHSY and CDR2 SAAADI come from the germline V gene. CDR3 sequence (DNA): TGCGCCAGCAGTGGGAGGACTAGCGATTTATACGGGGAGCTGTTTTTT. The encoded protein is CASSGRTSDLYGELFF.

Written as DNA, the CDR3 is TGCGCCAGCAGTGAGTCTGGCAGGGGCTACGAGCAGTACTTC. Encoded protein: CASSESGRGYEQYF. The chain recombines TRBV10-1 with TRBJ2-7; TRBD1 is a possible D gene (6 bases). Per the germline V gene, CDR1 is WNHNN and CDR2 is SYGVQD (reference sequence). V was cut by 0 bases and J by 3 bases, with 9 bases left in between. The CDR3 spans 14 residues.